The clone carrying this T cell receptor beta chain was observed a handful of times. This sample was included in a study of response to subunit inactivated influenza vaccine. CDR3 length: 15 residues. Germline-derived CDR1 and CDR2 are SGHAT and FQNNGV. J gave up 2 bases and V 4 bases, and 7 bases lay outside the gene matches. TCRdb ran MiXCR on the RT-PCR reads and lists one entry per CDR3 protein. The table has about 780,000 distinct CDR3 sequences, less than 20% seen once; the top ten hold approximately 11%. The specimen was PBMCs from blood, collected 4 to 6 days after vaccination. This sequence joins TRBV11-2 and TRBJ2-5, with 7 bases identical to TRBD1. This sequence was found in a man over 45 who received an inactivated influenza vaccine. Written as DNA, the CDR3 is TGTGCCAGCAGCTACTATTTACAGGGGCAAGAGACCCAGTACTTC. This sequence encodes CASSYYLQGQETQYF.